This note documents a single T cell receptor (beta chain) sequence. Its antigen is still unknown. The sample comes from a study of blood T cells in healthy people across ages. Overall study findings and caveats: In long-lived donors, naive CD4+ cell counts and diversity exceeded those of aged donors.

Staff drew 9 to 10 milliliters of peripheral blood from each donor. The use of a sample-barcoded 5' primer and a J-beta primer mix characterized a second PCR of roughly 6 to 11 cycles. TCRdb used MiXCR to reprocess the 5' RACE reads, holding one entry per CDR3 protein. The sample consists of roughly 2 million distinct CDR3 sequences, 49% of them appearing once. The receptor's source is a middle-aged woman in good health. Sequencing was carried out using blood.

In DNA, the CDR3 is TGTGCCAGCAGTTTCGAGGGGTTGAGCAATCAGCCCCAGCATTTT. It yields the protein CASSFEGLSNQPQHF. The chain has TRBV27 and TRBJ1-5, with D possibly TRBD1 on 5 matching bases. The V gene's germline CDR1 is MNHEY and CDR2 SMNVEV (reference sequence). The CDR3 sequence is 15 residues long. V shed 3 bases and J shed 1 base, with 10 bases lying between them.